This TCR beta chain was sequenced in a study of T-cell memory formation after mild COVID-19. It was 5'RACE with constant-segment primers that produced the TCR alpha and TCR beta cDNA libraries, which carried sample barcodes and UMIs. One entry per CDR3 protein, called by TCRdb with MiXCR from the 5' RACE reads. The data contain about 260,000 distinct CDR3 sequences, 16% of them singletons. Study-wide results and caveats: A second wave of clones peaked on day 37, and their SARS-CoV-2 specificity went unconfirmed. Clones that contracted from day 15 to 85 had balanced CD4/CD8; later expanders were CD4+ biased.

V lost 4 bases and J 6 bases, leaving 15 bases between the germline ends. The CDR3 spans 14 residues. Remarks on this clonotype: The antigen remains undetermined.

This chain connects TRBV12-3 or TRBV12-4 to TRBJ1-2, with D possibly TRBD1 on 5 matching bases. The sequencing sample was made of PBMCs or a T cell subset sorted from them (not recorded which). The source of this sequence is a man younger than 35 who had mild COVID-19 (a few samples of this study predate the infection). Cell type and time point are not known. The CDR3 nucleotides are TGTGCCAGCAGTTCCGGTGGGGGGAACGATGGCTACACCTTC. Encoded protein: CASSSGGGNDGYTF.